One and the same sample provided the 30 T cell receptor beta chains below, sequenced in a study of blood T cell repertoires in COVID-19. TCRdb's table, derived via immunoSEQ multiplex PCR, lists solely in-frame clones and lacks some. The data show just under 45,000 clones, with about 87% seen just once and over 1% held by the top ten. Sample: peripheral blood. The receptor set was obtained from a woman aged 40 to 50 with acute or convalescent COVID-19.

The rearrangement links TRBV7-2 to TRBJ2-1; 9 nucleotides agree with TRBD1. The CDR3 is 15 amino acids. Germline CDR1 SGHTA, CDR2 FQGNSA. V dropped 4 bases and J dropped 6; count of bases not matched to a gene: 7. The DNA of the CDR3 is TGTGCCAGCAGCTCCGACAGGGGGATTGTCAATGAGCAGTTCTTC. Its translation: CASSSDRGIVNEQFF.

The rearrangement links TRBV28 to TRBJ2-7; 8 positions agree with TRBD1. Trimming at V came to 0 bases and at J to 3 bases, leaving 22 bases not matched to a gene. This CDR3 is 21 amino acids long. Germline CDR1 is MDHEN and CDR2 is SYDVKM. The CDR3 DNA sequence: TGTGCCAGCAGTTTATGGCGGAGGAACCCCCAGGCTAGGACAGGGCTCTACGAGCAGTACTTC. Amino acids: CASSLWRRNPQARTGLYEQYF. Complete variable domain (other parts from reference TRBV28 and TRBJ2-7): DVKVTQSSRYLVKRTGEKVFLECVQDMDHENMFWYRQDPGLGLRLIYFSYDVKMKEKGDIPEGYSVSREKKERFSLILESASTNQTSMYLCASSLWRRNPQARTGLYEQYFGPGTRLTVT.

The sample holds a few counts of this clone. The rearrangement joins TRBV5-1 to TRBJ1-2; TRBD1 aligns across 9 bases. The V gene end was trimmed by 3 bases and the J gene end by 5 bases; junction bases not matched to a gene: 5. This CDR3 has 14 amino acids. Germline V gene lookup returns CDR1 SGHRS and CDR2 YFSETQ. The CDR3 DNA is TGCGCCAGCAGCTCCAAGACAGGGGGATATGGCTACACCTTC. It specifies CASSSKTGGYGYTF.

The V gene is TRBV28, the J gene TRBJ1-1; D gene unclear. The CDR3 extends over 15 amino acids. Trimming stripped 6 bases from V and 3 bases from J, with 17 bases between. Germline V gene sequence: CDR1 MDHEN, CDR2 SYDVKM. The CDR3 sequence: CASRSTGLTYTEAFF. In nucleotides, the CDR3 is TGTGCCAGCAGGTCAACCGGACTTACCTACACTGAAGCTTTCTTT.

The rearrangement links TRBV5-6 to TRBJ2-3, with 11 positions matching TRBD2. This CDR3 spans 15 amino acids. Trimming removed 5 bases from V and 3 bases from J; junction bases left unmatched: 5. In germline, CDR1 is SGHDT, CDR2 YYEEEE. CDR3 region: CASRLGLAATDTQYF. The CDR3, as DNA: TGTGCCAGCAGGCTGGGACTAGCGGCAACAGATACGCAGTATTTT.

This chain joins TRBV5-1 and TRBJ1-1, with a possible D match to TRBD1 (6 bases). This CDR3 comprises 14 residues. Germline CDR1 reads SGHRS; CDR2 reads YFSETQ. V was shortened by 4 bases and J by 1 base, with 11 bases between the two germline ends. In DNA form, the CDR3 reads TGCGCCAGCAGCCCGACAGGTACGAACACTGAAGCTTTCTTT. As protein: CASSPTGTNTEAFF.

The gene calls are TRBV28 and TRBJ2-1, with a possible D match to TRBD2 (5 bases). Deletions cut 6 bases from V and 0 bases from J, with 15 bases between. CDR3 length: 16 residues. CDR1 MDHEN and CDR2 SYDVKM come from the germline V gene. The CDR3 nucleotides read TGTGCCAGCAGGGAGGCCGGGCTTAGCTCCTACAATGAGCAGTTCTTC. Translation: CASREAGLSSYNEQFF.

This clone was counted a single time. CDR3 in amino acids: CASSTDRAIYF. CDR3 in DNA: TGTGCCAGCTCAACCGACCGGGCCATATATTTT. The gene calls are TRBV18 and TRBJ1-3; D is uncertain. CDR3 length equals 11 residues. Germline lookup yields CDR1 KGHSH and CDR2 LQKENI. V lost 5 bases, J lost 11 bases, and 10 bases lay in between. The full variable domain, with the rest looked up from reference TRBV18 and TRBJ1-3, is NAGVMQNPRHLVRRRGQEARLRCSPMKGHSHVYWYRQLPEEGLKFMVYLQKENIIDESGMPKERFSAEFPKEGPSILRIQQVVRGDSAAYFCASSTDRAIYFGEGSWLTVV.

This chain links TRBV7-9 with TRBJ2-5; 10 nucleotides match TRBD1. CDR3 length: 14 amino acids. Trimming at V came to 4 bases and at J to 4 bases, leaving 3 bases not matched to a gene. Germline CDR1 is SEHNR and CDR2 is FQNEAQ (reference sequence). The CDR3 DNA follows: TGTGCCAGCAGCTCGACAGGGGGCCGAGAGACCCAGTACTTC. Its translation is CASSSTGGRETQYF.

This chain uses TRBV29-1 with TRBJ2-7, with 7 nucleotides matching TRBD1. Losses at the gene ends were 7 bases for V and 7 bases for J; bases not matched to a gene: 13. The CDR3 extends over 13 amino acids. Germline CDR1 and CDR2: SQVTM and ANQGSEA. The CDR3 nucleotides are TGCAGCGCTACACAGGGGATTTCGGGGGAGCAGTACTTC. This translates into CSATQGISGEQYF.

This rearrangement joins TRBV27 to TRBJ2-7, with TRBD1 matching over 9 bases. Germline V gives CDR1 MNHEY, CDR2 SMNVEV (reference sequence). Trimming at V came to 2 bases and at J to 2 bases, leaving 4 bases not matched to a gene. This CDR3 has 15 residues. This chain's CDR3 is CASSLLGQGTYEQYF. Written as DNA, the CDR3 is TGTGCCAGCAGTTTACTGGGACAGGGAACCTACGAGCAGTACTTC.

Here the CDR3 DNA reads TGTGCCAGCAGCGGCTCAGGGGGCGCCTATAATTCACCCCTCCACTTT. Protein sequence: CASSGSGGAYNSPLHF. The chain recombines TRBV7-9 with TRBJ1-6, with 8 bases fitting TRBD1. Germline CDR1 reads SEHNR; CDR2 reads FQNEAQ (reference sequence). The junction had 5 bases not matched to a gene; V was cut back by 5 bases and J by 2 bases. This CDR3 region has 16 residues.

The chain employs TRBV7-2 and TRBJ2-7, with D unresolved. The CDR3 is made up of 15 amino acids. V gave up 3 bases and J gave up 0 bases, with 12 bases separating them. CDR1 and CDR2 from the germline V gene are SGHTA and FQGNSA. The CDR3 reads CASSFLRLGSYEQYF. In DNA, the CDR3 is TGTGCCAGCAGCTTTCTTCGACTGGGCTCCTACGAGCAGTACTTC.

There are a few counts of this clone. The CDR3 DNA is TGTGCCAGCAGCCAATGGGACAGGGGCAACACTGAAGCTTTCTTT. It specifies CASSQWDRGNTEAFF. V and J are TRBV14 and TRBJ1-1, with 10 bases identical to TRBD1. Germline CDR1 SGHDN, CDR2 FVKESK. The V and J ends lost 2 bases and 2 bases, in that order; junction bases with no gene match: 2. This CDR3 is 15 amino acids long.

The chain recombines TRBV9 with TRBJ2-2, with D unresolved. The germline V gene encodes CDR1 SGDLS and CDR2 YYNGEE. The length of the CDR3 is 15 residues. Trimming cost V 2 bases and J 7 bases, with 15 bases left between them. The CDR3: CASSVSTSSGGELFF. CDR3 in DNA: TGTGCCAGCAGCGTTTCCACGTCCTCGGGCGGGGAGCTGTTTTTT. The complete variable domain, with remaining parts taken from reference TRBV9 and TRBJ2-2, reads DSGVTQTPKHLITATGQRVTLRCSPRSGDLSVYWYQQSLDQGLQFLIQYYNGEERAKGNILERFSAQQFPDLHSELNLSSLELGDSALYFCASSVSTSSGGELFFGEGSRLTVL.

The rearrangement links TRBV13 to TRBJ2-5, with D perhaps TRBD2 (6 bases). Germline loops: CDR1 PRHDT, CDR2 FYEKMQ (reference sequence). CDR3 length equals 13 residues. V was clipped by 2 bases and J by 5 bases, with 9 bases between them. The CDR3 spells CASSLRGGETQYF. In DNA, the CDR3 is TGTGCCAGCAGCTTACGGGGAGGCGAGACCCAGTACTTC.

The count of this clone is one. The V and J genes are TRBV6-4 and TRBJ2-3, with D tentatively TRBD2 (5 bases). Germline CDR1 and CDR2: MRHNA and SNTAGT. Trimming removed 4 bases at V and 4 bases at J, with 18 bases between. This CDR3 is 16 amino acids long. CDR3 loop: CASSGPSIGGPDTQYF. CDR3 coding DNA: TGTGCCAGCAGTGGACCTAGCATAGGCGGCCCAGATACGCAGTATTTT.

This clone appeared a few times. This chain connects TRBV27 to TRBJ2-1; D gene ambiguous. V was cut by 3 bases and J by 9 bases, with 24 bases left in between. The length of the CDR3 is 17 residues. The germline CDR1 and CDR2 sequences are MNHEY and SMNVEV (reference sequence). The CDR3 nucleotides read TGTGCCAGCAGTTTGGGCAGGTCGGCCACCTTTGGGTTTGAGCAGTTCTTC. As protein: CASSLGRSATFGFEQFF.

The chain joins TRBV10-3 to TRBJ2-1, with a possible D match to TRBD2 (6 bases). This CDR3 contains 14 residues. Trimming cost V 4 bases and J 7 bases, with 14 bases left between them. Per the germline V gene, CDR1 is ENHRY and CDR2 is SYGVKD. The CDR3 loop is CAISGGGERNEQFF. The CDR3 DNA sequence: TGTGCCATCAGTGGGGGCGGGGAGAGGAATGAGCAGTTCTTC.

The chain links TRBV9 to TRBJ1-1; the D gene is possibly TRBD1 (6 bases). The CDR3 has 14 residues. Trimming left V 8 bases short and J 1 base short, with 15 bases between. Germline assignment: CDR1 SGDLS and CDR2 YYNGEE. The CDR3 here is CASSQGQKNTEAFF. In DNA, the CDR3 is TGTGCCAGTTCGCAGGGGCAGAAGAACACTGAAGCTTTCTTT.

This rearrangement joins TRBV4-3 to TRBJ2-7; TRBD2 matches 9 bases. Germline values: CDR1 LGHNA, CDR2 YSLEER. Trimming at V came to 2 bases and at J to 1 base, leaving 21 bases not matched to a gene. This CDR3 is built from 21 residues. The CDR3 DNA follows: TGCGCCAGCAGCCAATCTACCTTGGGGGTGATAGCGGGGGCGCGTTCCTACGAGCAGTACTTC. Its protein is CASSQSTLGVIAGARSYEQYF.

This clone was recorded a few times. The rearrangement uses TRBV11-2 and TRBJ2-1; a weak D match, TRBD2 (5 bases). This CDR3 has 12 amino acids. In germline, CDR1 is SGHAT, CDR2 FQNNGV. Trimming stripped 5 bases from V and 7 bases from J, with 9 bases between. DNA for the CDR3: TGTGCCAGCAGCCTTGGACTGAATGAGCAGTTCTTC. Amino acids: CASSLGLNEQFF.

This CDR3 reads CASSETSLETQYF. DNA of the CDR3: TGCGCCAGCAGCGAAACTAGTTTAGAGACCCAGTACTTC. The chain carries TRBV5-1 and TRBJ2-5; TRBD2 might be the D (5 bases). Germline loops: CDR1 SGHRS, CDR2 YFSETQ. CDR3 length: 13 amino acids. V lost 4 bases and J lost 4, with 11 bases in between. The full variable domain, completed using reference TRBV5-1 and TRBJ2-5, is KAGVTQTPRYLIKTRGQQVTLSCSPISGHRSVSWYQQTPGQGLQFLFEYFSETQRNKGNFPGRFSGRQFSNSRSEMNVSTLELGDSALYLCASSETSLETQYFGPGTRLLVL.

The CDR3 spells CASSLPTGGSGYTF. CDR3 coding DNA: TGTGCCAGCAGCTTACCCACAGGGGGAAGTGGCTACACCTTC. The rearrangement uses TRBV5-6 and TRBJ1-2; 8 nucleotides align to TRBD1. V gave up 2 bases and J gave up 7 bases; unmatched junction bases: 7. This CDR3 is 14 amino acids long. Germline values: CDR1 SGHDT, CDR2 YYEEEE.

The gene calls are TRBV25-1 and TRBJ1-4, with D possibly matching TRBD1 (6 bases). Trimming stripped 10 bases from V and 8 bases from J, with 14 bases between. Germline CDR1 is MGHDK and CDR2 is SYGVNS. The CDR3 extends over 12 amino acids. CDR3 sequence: CATGTGIEKLFF. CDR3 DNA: TGTGCCACCGGAACAGGGATCGAAAAACTGTTTTTT.

The CDR3 DNA reads TGCGCCAGCAGCAGCGGACAGGGGTTATGGGACACCATATATTTT. This gives the protein CASSSGQGLWDTIYF. The chain links TRBV5-1 to TRBJ1-3; TRBD1 aligns across 9 bases. The length of the CDR3 is 15 residues. Germline assignment: CDR1 SGHRS and CDR2 YFSETQ. V lost 4 bases to trimming and J lost 8 bases; unmatched junction nucleotides: 10.

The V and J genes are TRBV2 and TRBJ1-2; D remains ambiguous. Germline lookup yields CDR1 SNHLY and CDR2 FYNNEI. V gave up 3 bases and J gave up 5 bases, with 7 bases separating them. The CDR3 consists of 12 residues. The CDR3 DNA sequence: TGTGCCAGCAGTGACGGGAGTTATGGCTACACCTTC. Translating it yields CASSDGSYGYTF.

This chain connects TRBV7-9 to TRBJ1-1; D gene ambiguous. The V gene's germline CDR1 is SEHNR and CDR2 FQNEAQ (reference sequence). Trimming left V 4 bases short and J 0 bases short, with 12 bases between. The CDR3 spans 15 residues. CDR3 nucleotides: TGTGCCAGCAGCTCGAACGGGAACATGAACACTGAAGCTTTCTTT. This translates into CASSSNGNMNTEAFF.

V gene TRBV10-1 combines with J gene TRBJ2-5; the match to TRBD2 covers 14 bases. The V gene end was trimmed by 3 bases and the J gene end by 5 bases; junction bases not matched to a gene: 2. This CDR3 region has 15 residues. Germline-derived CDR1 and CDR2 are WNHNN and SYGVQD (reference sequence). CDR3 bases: TGCGCCAGCAGTGACGGGACTAGCGGGAGCGAGACCCAGTACTTC. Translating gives CASSDGTSGSETQYF.

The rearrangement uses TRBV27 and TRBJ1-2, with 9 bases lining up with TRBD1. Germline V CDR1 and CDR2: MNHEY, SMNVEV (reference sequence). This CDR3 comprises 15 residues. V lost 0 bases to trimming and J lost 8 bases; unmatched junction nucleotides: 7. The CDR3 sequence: CASSLSGTGRAGYTF. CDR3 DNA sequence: TGTGCCAGCAGTTTATCCGGGACAGGGAGAGCGGGCTACACCTTC.